In this sample, the clone carrying this T cell receptor (beta chain) turned up many times. Its antigen is still unknown. This sample was taken from a study of T cells in Graves' hyperthyroidism and ophthalmopathy. General study results and limits: Appearing also in blood were most of the thyroid clonotypes expanded above 0.001.

The CDR3 totals 15 residues. Trimming shortened V by 1 base and J by 0 bases, and 10 bases separated the two germline ends. Germline lookup yields CDR1 LNHNV and CDR2 YYDKDF (reference sequence). TCR beta CDR3 sequences were amplified from RNA transcripts. A set of HTBI primers served as the primers for a first-round RT-PCR of the TCR CDR3. One entry per CDR3 protein results from TCRdb running MiXCR on the multiplex PCR reads. The sample contains 660,000 or so distinct CDR3 sequences, about 45% of which appear only once. The V gene is TRBV15, the J gene TRBJ2-7; D might be TRBD1 (5 bases). The clonotype originates from an adult man with Graves' disease, either hyperthyroidism or ophthalmopathy (not recorded which). The sequenced sample consisted of peripheral blood or thyroid tissue (not recorded which). CDR3: CATSRGQPSSYEQYF. CDR3 bases: TGTGCCACCAGCAGAGGACAGCCAAGCTCCTACGAGCAGTACTTC.